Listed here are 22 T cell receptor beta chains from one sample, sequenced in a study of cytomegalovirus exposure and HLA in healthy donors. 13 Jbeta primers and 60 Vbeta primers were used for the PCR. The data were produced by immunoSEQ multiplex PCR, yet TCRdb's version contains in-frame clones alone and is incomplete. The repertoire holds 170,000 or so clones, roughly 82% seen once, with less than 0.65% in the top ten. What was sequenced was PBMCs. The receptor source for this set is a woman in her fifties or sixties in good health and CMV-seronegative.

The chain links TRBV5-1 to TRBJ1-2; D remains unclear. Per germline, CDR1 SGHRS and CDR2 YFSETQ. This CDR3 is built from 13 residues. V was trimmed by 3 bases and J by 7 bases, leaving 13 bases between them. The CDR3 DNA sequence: TGCGCCAGCAGCTGGAAGGACGGGAGTGGCTACACCTTC. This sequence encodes CASSWKDGSGYTF.

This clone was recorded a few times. The CDR3 DNA reads TGTGCCAGCACTTCGGACAGGGGGTGGTCACCCCTCCACTTT. This codes for CASTSDRGWSPLHF. The gene calls are TRBV6-6 and TRBJ1-6, with 10 bases matching TRBD1. This CDR3 has 14 amino acids. With V trimmed by 7 bases and J by 10 bases, 7 bases remained unmatched. CDR1 MNHNY and CDR2 SVGAGI come from the germline V gene (reference sequence).

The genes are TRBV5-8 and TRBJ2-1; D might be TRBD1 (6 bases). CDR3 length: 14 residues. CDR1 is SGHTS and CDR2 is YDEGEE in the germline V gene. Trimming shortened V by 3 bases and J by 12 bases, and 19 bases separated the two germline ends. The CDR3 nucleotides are TGTGCCAGCAGCTACGGACAGTTATTAGAGGGGCAGTTCTTC. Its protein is CASSYGQLLEGQFF.

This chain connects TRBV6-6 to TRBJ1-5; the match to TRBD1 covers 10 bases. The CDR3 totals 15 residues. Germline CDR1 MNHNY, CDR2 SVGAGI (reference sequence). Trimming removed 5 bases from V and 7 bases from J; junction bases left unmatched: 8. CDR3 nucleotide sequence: TGTGCCAGCAGTAGGGGACAGGGGAATAGGCAGCCCCAGCATTTT. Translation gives CASSRGQGNRQPQHF.

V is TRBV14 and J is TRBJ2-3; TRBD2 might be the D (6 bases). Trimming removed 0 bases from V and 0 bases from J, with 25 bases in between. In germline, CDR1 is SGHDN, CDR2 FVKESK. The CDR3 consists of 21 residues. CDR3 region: CASSQEEGGTVWGVSTDTQYF. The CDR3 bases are TGTGCCAGCAGCCAAGAGGAGGGTGGAACAGTGTGGGGGGTAAGCACAGATACGCAGTATTTT.

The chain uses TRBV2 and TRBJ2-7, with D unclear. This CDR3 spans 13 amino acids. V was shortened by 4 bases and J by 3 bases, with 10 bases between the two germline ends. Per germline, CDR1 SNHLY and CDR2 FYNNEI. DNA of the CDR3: TGTGCCAGCAGTGTCGAGGTTGGCTACGAGCAGTACTTC. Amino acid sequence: CASSVEVGYEQYF.

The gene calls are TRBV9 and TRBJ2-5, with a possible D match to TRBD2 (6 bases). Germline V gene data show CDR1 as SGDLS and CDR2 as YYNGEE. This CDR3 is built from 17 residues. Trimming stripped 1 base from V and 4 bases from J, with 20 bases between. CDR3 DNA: TGTGCCAGCAGCGTACAAGCTAAAGGAGGGTCTAGAGAGACCCAGTACTTC. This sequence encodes CASSVQAKGGSRETQYF.

CDR3 residues: CASSSSGRTDTQYF. CDR3 sequence (DNA): TGCGCCAGCAGCTCTAGCGGCCGCACAGATACGCAGTATTTT. V is TRBV5-1 and J is TRBJ2-3, with 7 nucleotides matching TRBD2. V trimming: 3 bases; J trimming: 1 base; junction bases outside the gene matches: 2. CDR1 and CDR2 from the germline V gene are SGHRS and YFSETQ. The CDR3 runs to 14 residues.

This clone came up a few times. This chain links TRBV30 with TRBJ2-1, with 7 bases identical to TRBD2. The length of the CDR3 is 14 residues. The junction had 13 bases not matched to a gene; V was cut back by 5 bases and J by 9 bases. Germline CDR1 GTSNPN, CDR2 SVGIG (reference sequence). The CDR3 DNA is TGTGCCTGGTCCATAGGACTAGTTCAGAGTGAGCAGTTCTTC. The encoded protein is CAWSIGLVQSEQFF.

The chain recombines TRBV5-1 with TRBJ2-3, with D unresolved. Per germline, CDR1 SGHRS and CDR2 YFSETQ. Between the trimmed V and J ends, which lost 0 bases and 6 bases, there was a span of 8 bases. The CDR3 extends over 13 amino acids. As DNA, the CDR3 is TGCGCCAGCAGCTTGGCTGCACGGGATACGCAGTATTTT. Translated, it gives CASSLAARDTQYF. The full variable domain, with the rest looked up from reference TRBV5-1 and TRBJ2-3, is KAGVTQTPRYLIKTRGQQVTLSCSPISGHRSVSWYQQTPGQGLQFLFEYFSETQRNKGNFPGRFSGRQFSNSRSEMNVSTLELGDSALYLCASSLAARDTQYFGPGTRLTVL.

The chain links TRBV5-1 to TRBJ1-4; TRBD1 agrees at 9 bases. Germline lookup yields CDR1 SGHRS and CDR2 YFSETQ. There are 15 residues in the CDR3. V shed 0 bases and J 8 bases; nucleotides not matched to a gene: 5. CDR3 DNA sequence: TGCGCCAGCAGCTTGGTGGGACAGGGAGGAGAAAAACTGTTTTTT. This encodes CASSLVGQGGEKLFF.

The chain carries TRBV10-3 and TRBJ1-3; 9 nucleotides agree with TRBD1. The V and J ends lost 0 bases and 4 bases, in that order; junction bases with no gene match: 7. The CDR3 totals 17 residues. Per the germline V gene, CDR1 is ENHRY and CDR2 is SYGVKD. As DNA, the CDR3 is TGTGCCATCAGTGAGTCGCGGGACAGGGTAGCCGGAAACACCATATATTTT. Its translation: CAISESRDRVAGNTIYF.

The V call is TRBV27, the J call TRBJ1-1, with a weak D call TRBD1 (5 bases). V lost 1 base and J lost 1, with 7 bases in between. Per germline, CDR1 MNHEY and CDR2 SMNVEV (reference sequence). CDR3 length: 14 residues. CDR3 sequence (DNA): TGTGCCAGCAGTTTATACAGGAGGAACACTGAAGCTTTCTTT. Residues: CASSLYRRNTEAFF.

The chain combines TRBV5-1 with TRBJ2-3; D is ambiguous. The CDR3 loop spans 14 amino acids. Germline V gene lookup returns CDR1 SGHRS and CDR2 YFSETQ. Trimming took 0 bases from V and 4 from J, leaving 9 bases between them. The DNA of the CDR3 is TGCGCCAGCAGCTTGGGGCAGAAATCAGATACGCAGTATTTT. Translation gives CASSLGQKSDTQYF.

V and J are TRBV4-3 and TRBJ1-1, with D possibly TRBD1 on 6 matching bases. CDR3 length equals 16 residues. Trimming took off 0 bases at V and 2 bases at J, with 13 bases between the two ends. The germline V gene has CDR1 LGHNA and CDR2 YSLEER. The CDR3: CASSQEGAGRNTEAFF. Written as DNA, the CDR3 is TGCGCCAGCAGCCAAGAGGGGGCAGGGAGAAACACTGAAGCTTTCTTT.

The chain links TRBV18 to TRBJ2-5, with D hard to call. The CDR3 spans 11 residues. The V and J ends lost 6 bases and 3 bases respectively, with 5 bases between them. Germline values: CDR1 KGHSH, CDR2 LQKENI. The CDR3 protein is CASSREETQYF. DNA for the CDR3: TGTGCCAGCTCGAGAGAAGAGACCCAGTACTTC.

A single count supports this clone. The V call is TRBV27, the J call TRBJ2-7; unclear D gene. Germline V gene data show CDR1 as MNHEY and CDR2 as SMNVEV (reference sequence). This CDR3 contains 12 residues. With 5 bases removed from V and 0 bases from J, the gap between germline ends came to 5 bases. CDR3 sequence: CASSPSSYEQYF. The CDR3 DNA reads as TGTGCCAGCAGTCCGTCCTCCTACGAGCAGTACTTC.

In nucleotides, the CDR3 is TGTGCCAGCGGACCGGGACAGATAGATCCTAACTATGGCTACACCTTC. Translated, it gives CASGPGQIDPNYGYTF. This chain connects TRBV7-9 to TRBJ1-2, with 7 positions matching TRBD1. The CDR3 sequence is 16 residues long. Germline V gene data show CDR1 as SEHNR and CDR2 as FQNEAQ (reference sequence). Germline trimming cut 8 bases from V and 0 bases from J; bases unmatched to any gene: 12.

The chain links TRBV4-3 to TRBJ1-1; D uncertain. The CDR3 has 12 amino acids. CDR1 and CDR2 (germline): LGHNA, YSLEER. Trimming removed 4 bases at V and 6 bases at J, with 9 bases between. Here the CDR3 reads CASSRRGSEAFF. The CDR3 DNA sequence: TGCGCCAGCAGCCGACGGGGATCTGAAGCTTTCTTT.

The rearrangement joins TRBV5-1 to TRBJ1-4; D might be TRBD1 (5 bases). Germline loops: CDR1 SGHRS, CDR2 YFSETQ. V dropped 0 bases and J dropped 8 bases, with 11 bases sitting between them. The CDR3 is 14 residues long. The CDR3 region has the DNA TGCGCCAGCAGCTTGGGACAGAGAGGAGAAAAACTGTTTTTT. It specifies CASSLGQRGEKLFF. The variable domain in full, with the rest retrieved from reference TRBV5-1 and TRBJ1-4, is KAGVTQTPRYLIKTRGQQVTLSCSPISGHRSVSWYQQTPGQGLQFLFEYFSETQRNKGNFPGRFSGRQFSNSRSEMNVSTLELGDSALYLCASSLGQRGEKLFFGSGTQLSVL.

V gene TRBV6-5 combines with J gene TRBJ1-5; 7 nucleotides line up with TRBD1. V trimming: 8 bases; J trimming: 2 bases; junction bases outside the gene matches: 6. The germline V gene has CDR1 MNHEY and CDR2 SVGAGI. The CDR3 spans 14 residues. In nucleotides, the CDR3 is TGTGCCAGCGGCCGAACAGGGGGCAATCAGCCCCAGCATTTT. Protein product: CASGRTGGNQPQHF.

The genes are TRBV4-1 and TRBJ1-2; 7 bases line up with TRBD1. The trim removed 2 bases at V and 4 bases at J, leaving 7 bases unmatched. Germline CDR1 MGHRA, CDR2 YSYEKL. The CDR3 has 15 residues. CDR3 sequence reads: CASSQPGQLTYGYTF. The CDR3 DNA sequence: TGCGCCAGCAGCCAACCGGGACAGTTAACCTATGGCTACACCTTC.